This T cell receptor beta chain was recovered during a study of blood T cell repertoires in COVID-19. TCRdb's table, derived via immunoSEQ multiplex PCR, lists solely in-frame clones and lacks some. This sample carries about 200,000 clones, more than 80% of them seen once, and the ten largest clones take approximately 0.5%. The germline V and J ends were trimmed by 6 bases and 0 bases, with 6 bases remaining between them. Looked up from germline, CDR1 is SGHAT and CDR2 is FQNNGV. This CDR3 has 12 residues. This TCR derives from a man over 45 with acute or convalescent COVID-19. The rearrangement joins TRBV11-2 to TRBJ2-7; D is unclear. Sequenced sample: peripheral blood. As DNA, the CDR3 is TGTGCCAGCAGGACATACTCCTACGAGCAGTACTTC. Translating it yields CASRTYSYEQYF.